The entry below gives a single T cell receptor (beta chain) sequence along with its context. This sample is part of a study of radiotherapy plus CTLA-4 blockade in lung cancer. Sequencing used immunoSEQ multiplex PCR; TCRdb keeps in-frame clones, though not all of them. The table lists about 43,000 clones, roughly 67% of them singletons. Germline CDR1 and CDR2: MNHEY and SVGAGI. CDR3 size: 15 residues. The V and J ends lost 0 bases and 5 bases respectively, with 13 bases between them. V is TRBV6-5 and J is TRBJ1-1; TRBD1 might be the D (5 bases). Sequenced here: peripheral blood, sampled from a patient treated with radiotherapy plus ipilimumab. The clonotype originates from a human donor with non-small cell lung cancer who had a partial response to radiotherapy plus ipilimumab. DNA for the CDR3: TGTGCCAGCAGTTACTCGGGGCAGGGTTTAACTGAAGCTTTCTTT. Its translation: CASSYSGQGLTEAFF.